This TCR beta chain was sequenced for a study of shared clonotypes between healthy human individuals. About this clone itself: This CDR3 is also generated by other DNA sequences in the sample.

The CDR3 consists of 15 residues. CDR1 and CDR2 from the germline V gene are SGDLS and YYNGEE. V dropped 3 bases and J dropped 1; count of bases not matched to a gene: 2. This table comes from immunoSEQ multiplex PCR, and its TCRdb copy is limited to in-frame clones, with some not included. The data show 2,500,000 or so clones, more than 90% seen once. What was sequenced was naive CD4+ T cells sorted from blood. The subset here: CD45RA+ positively selected. This rearrangement joins TRBV9 to TRBJ2-5; 11 bases fit TRBD2. The clonotype was recovered from a man aged 18 to 30 in good health. CDR3 nucleotide sequence: TGTGCCAGCAGCGCCGGGACTAGCGGCCAAGAGACCCAGTACTTC. It translates to CASSAGTSGQETQYF.